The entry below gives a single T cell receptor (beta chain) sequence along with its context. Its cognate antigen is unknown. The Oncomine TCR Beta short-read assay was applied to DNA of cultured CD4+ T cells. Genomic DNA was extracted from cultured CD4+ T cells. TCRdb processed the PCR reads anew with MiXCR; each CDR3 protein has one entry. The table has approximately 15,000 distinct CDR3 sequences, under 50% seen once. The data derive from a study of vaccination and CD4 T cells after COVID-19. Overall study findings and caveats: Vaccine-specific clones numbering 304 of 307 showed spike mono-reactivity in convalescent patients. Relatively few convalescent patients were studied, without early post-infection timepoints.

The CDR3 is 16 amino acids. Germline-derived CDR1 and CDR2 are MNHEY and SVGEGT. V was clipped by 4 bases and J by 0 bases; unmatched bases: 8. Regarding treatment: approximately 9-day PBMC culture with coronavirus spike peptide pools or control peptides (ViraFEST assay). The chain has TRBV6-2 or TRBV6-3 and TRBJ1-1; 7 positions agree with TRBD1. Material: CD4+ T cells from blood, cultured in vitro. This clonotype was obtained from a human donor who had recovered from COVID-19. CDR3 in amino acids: CASSWPQGGLNTEAFF. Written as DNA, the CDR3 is TGTGCCAGCAGTTGGCCCCAGGGGGGGCTGAACACTGAAGCTTTCTTT.